These 10 T cell receptor beta chains came from one sample sequenced in a study of blood T cell repertoires in COVID-19. Only in-frame clones appear in the TCRdb table, and some are missing; sequencing was by immunoSEQ multiplex PCR. This table holds 150,000 to 180,000 clones, around four fifths found once. Material for sequencing was PBMCs or T cells enriched from blood (not recorded which). These receptor sequences come from a man aged 45 to 65 who had recovered from COVID-19.

This rearrangement joins TRBV6-5 to TRBJ2-1; 8 bases align to TRBD1. Germline-derived CDR1 and CDR2 are MNHEY and SVGAGI. Trimming at V came to 8 bases and at J to 6 bases, leaving 12 bases not matched to a gene. The CDR3 extends over 15 amino acids. CDR3 DNA sequence: TGTGCCAGCCGACTCAACCAGGGGGCGGGCAATGAGCAGTTCTTC. This sequence encodes CASRLNQGAGNEQFF.

This chain uses TRBV4-3 with TRBJ2-7, with 13 bases matching TRBD2. J gave up 4 bases and V 3 bases, and 12 bases lay outside the gene matches. Germline values: CDR1 LGHNA, CDR2 YSLEER. The CDR3 consists of 18 residues. CDR3 in amino acids: CASSQAARGTSGAYEQYF. CDR3 sequence (DNA): TGCGCCAGCAGCCAGGCAGCGCGGGGGACTAGCGGGGCTTACGAGCAGTACTTC.

V is TRBV5-5 and J is TRBJ1-4, with D maybe TRBD1 (6 bases). This CDR3 spans 14 amino acids. Trimming took 3 bases from V and 4 from J, leaving 10 bases between them. Germline CDR1 is SGHKS and CDR2 is YYEKEE (reference sequence). CDR3 loop: CASSSGTLNEKLFF. The CDR3, as DNA: TGTGCCAGCAGCTCCGGGACACTTAATGAAAAACTGTTTTTT.

This clone was detected a few times. The gene calls are TRBV4-1 and TRBJ1-4; 11 bases agree with TRBD1. This CDR3 spans 16 amino acids. J was trimmed by 5 bases and V by 4 bases; bases with no gene match: 6. CDR1 and CDR2 (germline): MGHRA, YSYEKL. In DNA, the CDR3 is TGCGCCAGCAGCCTAATAAGGGACAGGGGGAATGAAAAACTGTTTTTT. Amino acids: CASSLIRDRGNEKLFF.

DNA of the CDR3: TGCGCCAGCAGCACGGGGGACAGGGGTGTGAGTGGCTACACCTTC. Protein sequence: CASSTGDRGVSGYTF. This chain uses TRBV5-1 with TRBJ1-2; 10 bases align to TRBD1. The CDR3 runs 15 residues. Looked up from germline, CDR1 is SGHRS and CDR2 is YFSETQ. The trim removed 4 bases at V and 7 bases at J, leaving 10 bases unmatched. Drawing the rest from reference TRBV5-1 and TRBJ1-2, the complete variable domain is KAGVTQTPRYLIKTRGQQVTLSCSPISGHRSVSWYQQTPGQGLQFLFEYFSETQRNKGNFPGRFSGRQFSNSRSEMNVSTLELGDSALYLCASSTGDRGVSGYTFGSGTRLTVV.

CDR3 sequence reads: CASSYSPGTGPYEQYF. For the CDR3, the DNA is TGTGCCAGCAGTTACTCCCCCGGGACAGGGCCCTACGAGCAGTACTTC. The chain combines TRBV6-8 with TRBJ2-7; 9 bases are a match to TRBD1. The trim removed 0 bases at V and 2 bases at J, leaving 5 bases unmatched. The CDR3 covers 16 residues. The germline CDR1 and CDR2 sequences are MNHGY and SAAAGT.

The chain carries TRBV27 and TRBJ1-2; 10 bases line up with TRBD1. Trimming at V came to 5 bases and at J to 7 bases, leaving 7 bases not matched to a gene. This CDR3 contains 14 residues. Germline CDR1 and CDR2: MNHEY and SMNVEV (reference sequence). This chain's CDR3 is CASSRTGTGVGYTF. For the CDR3, the DNA is TGTGCCAGCAGTCGGACCGGGACAGGGGTTGGCTACACCTTC.

The rearrangement links TRBV5-7 to TRBJ1-6; TRBD1 matches at 8 bases. TRBV5-7 is designated an ORF whose function remains uncertain. V lost 1 base to trimming and J lost 7 bases; unmatched junction nucleotides: 7. The CDR3 consists of 16 residues. Here the CDR3 DNA reads TGTGCCAGCAGCTTGTGGACAGGGAATGAAAATTCACCCCTCCACTTT. Amino acid sequence: CASSLWTGNENSPLHF.

The chain has TRBV7-3 and TRBJ1-1; maybe TRBD1 (5 bases). The CDR3 has 14 residues. Germline lookup yields CDR1 SGHTA and CDR2 FQGTGA. Trimming left V 0 bases short and J 4 bases short, with 9 bases between. This CDR3 reads CASSLTPDTTEAFF. The DNA for the CDR3 is TGTGCCAGCAGCTTAACGCCGGACACCACTGAAGCTTTCTTT.

The chain is built from TRBV9 and TRBJ2-1; 13 nucleotides agree with TRBD2. Germline V gene lookup returns CDR1 SGDLS and CDR2 YYNGEE. V was pared by 0 bases and J by 4 bases, with 1 base of the junction left unmatched. The CDR3 contains 16 residues. DNA for the CDR3: TGTGCCAGCAGCGTAGTGACTAGCGGGGGGTACAATGAGCAGTTCTTC. This codes for CASSVVTSGGYNEQFF.